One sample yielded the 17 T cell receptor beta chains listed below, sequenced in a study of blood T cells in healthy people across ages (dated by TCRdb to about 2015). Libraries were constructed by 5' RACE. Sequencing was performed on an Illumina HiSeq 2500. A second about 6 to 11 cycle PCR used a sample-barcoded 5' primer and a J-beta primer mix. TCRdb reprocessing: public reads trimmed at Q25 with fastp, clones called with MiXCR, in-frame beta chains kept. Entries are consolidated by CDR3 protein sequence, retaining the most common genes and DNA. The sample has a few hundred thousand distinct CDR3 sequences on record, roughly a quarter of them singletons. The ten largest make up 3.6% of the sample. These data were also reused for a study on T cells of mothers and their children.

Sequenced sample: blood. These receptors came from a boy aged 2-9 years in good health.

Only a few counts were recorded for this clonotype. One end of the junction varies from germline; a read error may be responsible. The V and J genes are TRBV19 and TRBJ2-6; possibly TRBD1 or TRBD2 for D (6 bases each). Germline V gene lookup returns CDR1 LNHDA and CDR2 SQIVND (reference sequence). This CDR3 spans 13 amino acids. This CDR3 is CASSMEGHIPEGF. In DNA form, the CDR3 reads TGTGCCAGTAGTATGGAGGGACACATACCCGAGGGTTTC.

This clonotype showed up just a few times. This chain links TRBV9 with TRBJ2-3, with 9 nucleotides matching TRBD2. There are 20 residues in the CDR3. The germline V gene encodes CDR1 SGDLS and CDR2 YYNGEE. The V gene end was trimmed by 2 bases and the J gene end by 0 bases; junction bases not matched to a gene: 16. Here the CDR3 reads CASSVGLATVRSLSTDTQYF. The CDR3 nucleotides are TGTGCCAGCAGCGTGGGACTAGCAACCGTACGAAGCCTTAGCACAGATACGCAGTATTTT.

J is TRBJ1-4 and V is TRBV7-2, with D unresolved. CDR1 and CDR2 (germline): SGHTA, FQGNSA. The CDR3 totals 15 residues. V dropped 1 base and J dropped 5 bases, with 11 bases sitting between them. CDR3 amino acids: CASSLGSGVNEKLFF. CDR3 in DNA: TGTGCCAGCAGCTTAGGGTCTGGGGTAAATGAAAAACTGTTTTTT.

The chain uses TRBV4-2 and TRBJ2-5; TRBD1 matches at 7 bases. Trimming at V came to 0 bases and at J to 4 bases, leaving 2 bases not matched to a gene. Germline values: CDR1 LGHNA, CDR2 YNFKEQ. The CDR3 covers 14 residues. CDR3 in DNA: TGTGCCAGCAGCCAAGATCGACAGGGAGAGACCCAGTACTTC. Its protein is CASSQDRQGETQYF.

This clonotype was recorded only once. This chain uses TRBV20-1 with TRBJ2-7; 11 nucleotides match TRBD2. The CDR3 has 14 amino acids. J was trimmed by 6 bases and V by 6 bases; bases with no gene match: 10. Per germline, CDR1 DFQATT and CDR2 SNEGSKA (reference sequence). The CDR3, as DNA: TGCAGTGCGGGTAGCGGGGGGGCTTTCGGCGAGCAGTACTTC. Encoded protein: CSAGSGGAFGEQYF.

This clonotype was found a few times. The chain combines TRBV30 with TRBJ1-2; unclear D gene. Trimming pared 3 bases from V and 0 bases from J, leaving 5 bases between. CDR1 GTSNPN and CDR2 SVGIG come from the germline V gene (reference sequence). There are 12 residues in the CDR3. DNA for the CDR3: TGTGCCTGGAGGGACTCTAACTATGGCTACACCTTC. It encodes CAWRDSNYGYTF.

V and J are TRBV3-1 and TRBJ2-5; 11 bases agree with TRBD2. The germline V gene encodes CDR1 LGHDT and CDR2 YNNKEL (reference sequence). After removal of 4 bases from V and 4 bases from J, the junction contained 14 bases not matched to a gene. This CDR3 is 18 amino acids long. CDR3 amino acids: CASSPPGLAGPSRETQYF. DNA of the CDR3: TGTGCCAGCAGCCCCCCCGGACTAGCGGGCCCGAGTAGAGAGACCCAGTACTTC.

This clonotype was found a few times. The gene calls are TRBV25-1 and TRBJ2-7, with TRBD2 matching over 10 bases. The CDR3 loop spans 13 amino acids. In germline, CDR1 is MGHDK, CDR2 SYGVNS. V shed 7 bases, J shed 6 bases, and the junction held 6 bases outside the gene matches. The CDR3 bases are TGTGCCAGCAACAGCGGGGGGGCTGTCGAGCAGTACTTC. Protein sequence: CASNSGGAVEQYF.

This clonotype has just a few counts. As DNA, the CDR3 is TGTGCCAGCAGCGTAAACACGGGGTTACAAGAGACCCAGTACTTC. Encoded protein: CASSVNTGLQETQYF. V gene TRBV9 combines with J gene TRBJ2-5, with D perhaps TRBD2 (5 bases). CDR3 length: 15 amino acids. Trimming shortened V by 1 base and J by 2 bases, and 12 bases separated the two germline ends. Germline V gives CDR1 SGDLS, CDR2 YYNGEE.

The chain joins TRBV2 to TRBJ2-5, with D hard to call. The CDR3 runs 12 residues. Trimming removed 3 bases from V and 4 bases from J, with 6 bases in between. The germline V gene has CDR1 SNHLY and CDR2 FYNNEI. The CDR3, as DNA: TGTGCCAGCAGTGAGGAAGGAGAGACCCAGTACTTC. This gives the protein CASSEEGETQYF.

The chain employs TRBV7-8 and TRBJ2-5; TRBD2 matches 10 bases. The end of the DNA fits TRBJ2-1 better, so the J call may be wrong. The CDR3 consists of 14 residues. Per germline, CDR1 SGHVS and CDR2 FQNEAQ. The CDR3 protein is CASSQSGRGSEQFF. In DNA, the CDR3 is TGTGCCAGCAGCCAGAGCGGGAGGGGTAGTGAGCAGTTCTTC.

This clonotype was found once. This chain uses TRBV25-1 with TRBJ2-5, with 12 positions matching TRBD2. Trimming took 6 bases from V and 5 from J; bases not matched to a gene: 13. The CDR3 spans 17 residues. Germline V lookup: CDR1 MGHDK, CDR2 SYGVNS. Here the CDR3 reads CASRSPLAGGLEETQYF. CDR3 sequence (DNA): TGTGCCAGCAGATCCCCGCTAGCGGGAGGGTTGGAGGAGACCCAGTACTTC.

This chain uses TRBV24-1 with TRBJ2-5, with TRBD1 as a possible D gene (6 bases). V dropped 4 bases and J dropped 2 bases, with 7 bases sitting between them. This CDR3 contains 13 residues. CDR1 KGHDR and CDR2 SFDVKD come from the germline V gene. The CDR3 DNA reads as TGTGCCACCAGTGAAGGGGGACAAGAGACCCAGTACTTC. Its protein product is CATSEGGQETQYF.

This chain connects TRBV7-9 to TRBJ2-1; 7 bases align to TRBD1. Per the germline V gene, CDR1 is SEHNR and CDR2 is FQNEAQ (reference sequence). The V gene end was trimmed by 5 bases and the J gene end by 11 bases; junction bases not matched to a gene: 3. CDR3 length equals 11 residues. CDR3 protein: CASSLQGKQFF. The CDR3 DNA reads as TGTGCCAGCAGCCTACAGGGGAAGCAGTTCTTC.

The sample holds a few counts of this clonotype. CDR3 in DNA: TGTGCCTCCGGAAACGGGGCGAATGAGCAGTTCTTC. It translates to CASGNGANEQFF. The chain couples TRBV24-1 to TRBJ2-5; D may match TRBD1 or TRBD2 (5 bases each). The closer fit of TRBJ2-1 to the DNA end suggests the J call may be wrong. This CDR3 spans 12 amino acids. Looked up from germline, CDR1 is KGHDR and CDR2 is SFDVKD.

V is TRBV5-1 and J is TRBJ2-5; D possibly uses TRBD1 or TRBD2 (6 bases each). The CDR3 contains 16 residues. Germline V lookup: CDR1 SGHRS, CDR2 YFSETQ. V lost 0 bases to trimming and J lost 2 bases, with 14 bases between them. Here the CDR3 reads CASSLATGAEQETQYF. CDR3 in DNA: TGCGCCAGCAGCTTGGCTACGGGGGCCGAACAAGAGACCCAGTACTTC.

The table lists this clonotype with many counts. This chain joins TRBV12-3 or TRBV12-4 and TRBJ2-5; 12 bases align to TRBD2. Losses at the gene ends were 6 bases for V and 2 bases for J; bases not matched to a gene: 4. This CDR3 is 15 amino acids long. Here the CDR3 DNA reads TGTGCCAGCAGCCCCGGACTAGCGGGGCAAGAGACCCAGTACTTC. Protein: CASSPGLAGQETQYF.